The clone carrying this T cell receptor (beta chain) has at least ten counts. These data belong to a study of spatial heterogeneity in lung cancer. Study-wide background: Detection of beta-chain sequences consistently exceeded that of alpha-chain sequences. In raw reads, more than eight appearances on average were recorded for each unique TCR and UMI combination.

The junction had 6 bases not matched to a gene; V was cut back by 5 bases and J by 4 bases. In germline, CDR1 is SGHAT, CDR2 FQNNGV. The CDR3 covers 15 residues. The study tagged each TCR cDNA molecule with a unique molecular identifier. TCRdb recomputed calls from the 5' RACE reads with MiXCR, one row per CDR3 protein. The sample lists tens of thousands of distinct CDR3 sequences; 10% to 15% were seen once. The time point: sample taken at primary tumor resection. Unsorted samples of tumor, nontumor lung or frozen PBMC had their whole RNA sequenced. Donation came from 70 or so patients with untreated early-stage non-small cell lung cancer.

The specimen comprised PBMCs, sampled at surgery. The sequence derives from a female donor with early-stage non-small cell lung cancer. This chain uses TRBV11-2 with TRBJ2-2, with TRBD2 identical over 8 bases. CDR3 DNA sequence: TGTGCCAGCAGCCCCGGACTAGCATCCACCGGGGAGCTGTTTTTT. Protein: CASSPGLASTGELFF.